This T cell receptor (beta chain) was sequenced for a study of T cell responses to AZD1222 COVID-19 vaccine. General study results and limits: Sampling that yielded the repertoires occurred only after the peak T cell response.

Profiling relied on immunoSEQ multiplex PCR, and the TCRdb table lists in-frame clones only, not all of them. The data hold 98,000 or so clones, with around nine tenths observed a single time. This CDR3 has 14 residues. Trimming removed 4 bases from V and 7 bases from J, with 12 bases in between. Germline CDR1 reads SGHRS; CDR2 reads YFSETQ. Turning to this clone: Its antigen remains unknown.

Second-dose timings of about 4 or about 12 weeks were pooled. The chain couples TRBV5-1 to TRBJ1-6; D perhaps matches TRBD1 (6 bases). Sequenced material: peripheral blood, taken 28 days after the second AZD1222 dose. The receptor was derived from an adult who received the AZD1222 COVID-19 vaccine. This chain's CDR3 is CASSSGQSNSPLHF. CDR3 sequence (DNA): TGCGCCAGCAGCAGCGGACAGTCGAATTCACCCCTCCACTTT.